A single sample gave rise to the 30 T cell receptor beta chains below, sequenced in a study of spatial heterogeneity in lung cancer. Time point given: sample taken at primary tumor resection. Unsorted whole RNA from tumor, nontumor lung or frozen PBMC underwent sequencing. MiXCR, run by TCRdb on the 5' RACE reads, gives a single entry per CDR3 protein. Of some 21,000 distinct CDR3 sequences listed, 4.6% are singletons. Sequences were derived from PBMCs, sampled at surgery. All receptors come from a male donor with early-stage non-small cell lung cancer.

This clonotype appeared many times. The chain combines TRBV7-8 with TRBJ2-1; TRBD2 matches 7 bases. The CDR3 is 16 amino acids. The J segment lost 6 bases and the V segment lost 4 bases, leaving 12 bases of the junction unmatched. Germline CDR1 reads SGHVS; CDR2 reads FQNEAQ. The CDR3 loop is CASSSTRGGRGNEQFF. In DNA form, the CDR3 reads TGTGCCAGCAGCTCCACACGGGGCGGGAGAGGCAATGAGCAGTTCTTC.

The chain recombines TRBV6-6 with TRBJ2-5; TRBD1 might be the D (5 bases). Germline values: CDR1 MNHNY, CDR2 SVGAGI (reference sequence). There are 14 residues in the CDR3. V lost 0 bases and J lost 5, with 10 bases in between. CDR3: CASSYSPGQETQYF. The CDR3 DNA reads TGTGCCAGCAGTTACTCCCCAGGGCAGGAGACCCAGTACTTC.

In this sample, this clonotype turned up a few times. V usage is TRBV18 and J usage is TRBJ2-1; no clear D gene. Trimming took off 3 bases at V and 6 bases at J, with 3 bases between the two ends. The CDR3 totals 11 residues. Germline assignment: CDR1 KGHSH and CDR2 LQKENI. The CDR3 protein is CASSPRNEQFF. DNA of the CDR3: TGTGCCAGCTCACCGCGCAATGAGCAGTTCTTC. The variable domain in full, completed from reference TRBV18 and TRBJ2-1, reads NAGVMQNPRHLVRRRGQEARLRCSPMKGHSHVYWYRQLPEEGLKFMVYLQKENIIDESGMPKERFSAEFPKEGPSILRIQQVVRGDSAAYFCASSPRNEQFFGPGTRLTVL.

The rearrangement links TRBV5-1 to TRBJ1-5; 7 bases line up with TRBD1. Per the germline V gene, CDR1 is SGHRS and CDR2 is YFSETQ. V was clipped by 5 bases and J by 0 bases; unmatched bases: 8. CDR3 length: 16 residues. Here the CDR3 reads CASSSGTDHSNQPQHF. CDR3 DNA sequence: TGCGCCAGCAGTTCCGGGACAGACCATAGCAATCAGCCCCAGCATTTT.

This clonotype was counted at least ten times. V usage is TRBV12-5 and J usage is TRBJ2-5, with a possible D match to TRBD1 (6 bases). V lost 6 bases to trimming and J lost 4 bases, with 12 bases between them. This CDR3 has 13 amino acids. In germline, CDR1 is LGHNT, CDR2 FRNRAP. The chain's CDR3 is CASGRGTPETQYF. In DNA form, the CDR3 reads TGTGCTAGTGGCCGTGGGACACCAGAGACCCAGTACTTC.

There are many counts of this clonotype. The V call is TRBV29-1, the J call TRBJ1-3; a possible D gene is TRBD1 (5 bases). Germline V gives CDR1 SQVTM, CDR2 ANQGSEA. CDR3 length: 13 amino acids. Trimming shortened V by 4 bases and J by 0 bases, and 7 bases separated the two germline ends. This chain's CDR3 is CSVGGGSGNTIYF. CDR3 coding DNA: TGCAGCGTTGGGGGGGGCTCTGGAAACACCATATATTTT. Variable domain in full (rest from reference TRBV29-1 and TRBJ1-3): SAVISQKPSRDICQRGTSLTIQCQVDSQVTMMFWYRQQPGQSLTLIATANQGSEATYESGFVIDKFPISRPNLTFSTLTVSNMSPEDSSIYLCSVGGGSGNTIYFGEGSWLTVV.

The table lists this clonotype with a few counts. This chain joins TRBV7-3 and TRBJ2-7; TRBD1 is a possible D gene (6 bases). The germline V gene encodes CDR1 SGHTA and CDR2 FQGTGA. Between the trimmed V and J ends, which lost 1 base and 5 bases, there was a span of 21 bases. This CDR3 has 17 residues. CDR3 DNA sequence: TGTGCCAGCAGCTTAAGGGGGCAGGGCCCTTTAGGGGACGAGCAGTACTTC. Residues: CASSLRGQGPLGDEQYF.

V and J are TRBV25-1 and TRBJ1-6; D gene unclear. The CDR3 has 14 amino acids. The V gene lost 3 bases and the J gene lost 7 bases, with 10 bases spanning the gap. CDR1 and CDR2 (germline): MGHDK, SYGVNS. CDR3 DNA sequence: TGTGCCAGCAGTGACAGGACGAGCAATTCACCCCTCCACTTT. It encodes CASSDRTSNSPLHF.

This clonotype appeared many times. Sequence at one end of the junction differs from germline and may be a read error. V is TRBV19 and J is TRBJ2-1; 8 bases map to TRBD2. Germline CDR1 is LNHDA and CDR2 is SQIVND (reference sequence). CDR3 size: 13 residues. CDR3 sequence: CASSSAPNGRAVF. CDR3 nucleotide sequence: TGTGCCAGTAGCTCGGCCCCGAACGGGAGGGCCGTCTTC.

This clonotype was recorded at least ten times. The V call is TRBV20-1, the J call TRBJ2-7; 15 nucleotides line up with TRBD2. V shed 6 bases and J 3 bases; nucleotides not matched to a gene: 9. This CDR3 spans 16 amino acids. Germline CDR1 is DFQATT and CDR2 is SNEGSKA (reference sequence). CDR3 in DNA: TGCAGTGCGGATGGGACTAGCGGGGGGCACGTCTACGAGCAGTACTTC. Amino acid sequence: CSADGTSGGHVYEQYF.

Only a few counts were recorded for this clonotype. V gene TRBV6-6 combines with J gene TRBJ2-1, with D uncertain. Trimming stripped 7 bases from V and 5 bases from J, with 9 bases between. Germline values: CDR1 MNHNY, CDR2 SVGAGI (reference sequence). CDR3 length: 12 amino acids. The CDR3 DNA reads as TGTGCCAGCACTCTCTTTAACAATGAGCAGTTCTTC. Translated, it gives CASTLFNNEQFF.

The rearrangement links TRBV7-3 to TRBJ2-1; the D is unclear. Germline-derived CDR1 and CDR2 are SGHTA and FQGTGA. The CDR3 is 13 residues long. Trimming cost V 3 bases and J 9 bases, with 12 bases left between them. The CDR3 is CASSFTPLGEQFF. As DNA, the CDR3 is TGTGCCAGCAGCTTCACTCCTCTCGGTGAGCAGTTCTTC.

Many counts were recorded for this clonotype. The chain is built from TRBV6-7 and TRBJ1-2, with D hard to call. TRBV6-7 is treated as an ORF (open reading frame) with a function not yet certain. Trimming removed 2 bases from V and 4 bases from J, with 2 bases in between. The CDR3 runs 11 residues. The CDR3 region is CASSYAYGYTF. CDR3 nucleotides: TGTGCCAGCAGTTACGCCTATGGCTACACCTTC.

This clonotype was observed many times. The CDR3, as DNA: TGTGCCAGCAGCTTCCCCTGGGGCTCTGGGGCCAACGTCCTGACTTTC. Its translation is CASSFPWGSGANVLTF. This chain connects TRBV13 to TRBJ2-6, with no clear D. Germline CDR1 reads PRHDT; CDR2 reads FYEKMQ (reference sequence). The CDR3 covers 16 residues. The V and J ends lost 3 bases and 0 bases respectively, with 9 bases between them.

This clonotype was counted many times. The chain carries TRBV2 and TRBJ2-1, with TRBD2 as a possible D gene (7 bases). Looked up from germline, CDR1 is SNHLY and CDR2 is FYNNEI. The CDR3 is 16 residues long. V gave up 0 bases and J gave up 2 bases, with 11 bases separating them. In nucleotides, the CDR3 is TGTGCCAGCAGTGAAGCGCGAGGGGGGGCCTACAATGAGCAGTTCTTC. Translated: CASSEARGGAYNEQFF.

V is TRBV9 and J is TRBJ2-7; possibly TRBD2 for D (7 bases). V lost 4 bases to trimming and J lost 7 bases, with 21 bases between them. CDR3 length equals 15 residues. Germline V gene data show CDR1 as SGDLS and CDR2 as YYNGEE. CDR3 DNA: TGTGCCAGCAGCCCAGAGGCGGGGGCGCCGGGTGAGCAGTACTTC. It codes for CASSPEAGAPGEQYF.

This clonotype was detected many times. The chain employs TRBV5-1 and TRBJ2-7, with TRBD2 identical over 8 bases. CDR1 is SGHRS and CDR2 is YFSETQ in the germline V gene. The CDR3 is 16 residues long. V lost 3 bases and J lost 1; bases outside the gene matches: 9. CDR3: CASSSNPGGRSYEQYF. The CDR3 region has the DNA TGCGCCAGCAGCTCCAATCCGGGGGGGCGGTCCTACGAGCAGTACTTC. Drawing the rest from reference TRBV5-1 and TRBJ2-7, the complete variable domain is KAGVTQTPRYLIKTRGQQVTLSCSPISGHRSVSWYQQTPGQGLQFLFEYFSETQRNKGNFPGRFSGRQFSNSRSEMNVSTLELGDSALYLCASSSNPGGRSYEQYFGPGTRLTVT.

The rearrangement uses TRBV29-1 and TRBJ2-1; D could derive from TRBD1 or TRBD2 (5 bases each). The ends were cut back, 4 bases at V and 2 bases at J, with 12 bases in the middle. Germline V gives CDR1 SQVTM, CDR2 ANQGSEA. The CDR3 loop spans 14 amino acids. The CDR3 sequence is CSVVRDVTYNEQFF. The CDR3 region has the DNA TGCAGCGTTGTCCGGGACGTTACCTACAATGAGCAGTTCTTC.

This clonotype appeared many times. The chain carries TRBV12-3 or TRBV12-4 and TRBJ1-6; D is ambiguous. V was clipped by 3 bases and J by 7 bases, with 13 bases between them. The CDR3 totals 15 residues. CDR3 sequence reads: CASSFSNIGNSPLHF. The CDR3 region has the DNA TGTGCCAGCAGTTTCAGTAACATTGGCAATTCACCCCTCCACTTT.

This clonotype appeared many times. The chain joins TRBV7-7 to TRBJ2-2; D possibly corresponds to TRBD2 (6 bases). The CDR3 length is 13 residues. The germline V gene has CDR1 SSHAT and CDR2 FNYEAQ (reference sequence). The CDR3 coding sequence is TGTGCTATCCTGGAGCGGGCCACCGGGGAGCTGTTTTTT. Encoded protein: CAILERATGELFF.

In its sample, this clonotype was seen many times. V and J are TRBV27 and TRBJ2-7, with 9 bases identical to TRBD1. Germline CDR1 and CDR2: MNHEY and SMNVEV (reference sequence). V was pared by 5 bases and J by 2 bases, with 7 bases of the junction left unmatched. The length of the CDR3 is 15 residues. In DNA form, the CDR3 reads TGTGCCAGCAGTAGCCGGGACAGGGCCCCCTACGAGCAGTACTTC. Protein: CASSSRDRAPYEQYF.

Ten or more counts support this clonotype. The chain employs TRBV20-1 and TRBJ2-7; D might be TRBD1 or TRBD2, each matching 6 bases. Germline CDR1 reads DFQATT; CDR2 reads SNEGSKA (reference sequence). This CDR3 is built from 14 residues. The V and J ends lost 2 bases and 4 bases respectively, with 15 bases between them. CDR3 amino acids: CSARRVQGTYEQYF. The DNA for the CDR3 is TGCAGTGCTAGAAGGGTCCAGGGGACTTACGAGCAGTACTTC.

This clonotype appeared many times. The chain recombines TRBV20-1 with TRBJ2-3; D not resolved. Trimming took 5 bases from V and 5 from J, leaving 23 bases between them. The CDR3 is made up of 16 amino acids. Looked up from germline, CDR1 is DFQATT and CDR2 is SNEGSKA (reference sequence). The CDR3 reads CSAFPWVAREEDTQYF. In DNA, the CDR3 is TGCAGTGCTTTCCCCTGGGTTGCGAGAGAGGAAGATACGCAGTATTTT.

The sample holds many counts of this clonotype. The gene calls are TRBV5-6 and TRBJ1-5, with D maybe TRBD1 (6 bases). Germline CDR1 is SGHDT and CDR2 is YYEEEE. The CDR3 length is 14 residues. The V and J ends lost 4 bases and 2 bases respectively, with 10 bases between them. Here the CDR3 DNA reads TGTGCCAGCAGCCCGGGGGCAGGCAATCAGCCCCAGCATTTT. Its protein product is CASSPGAGNQPQHF. The full variable domain, rest sourced from reference TRBV5-6 and TRBJ1-5, is DAGVTQSPTHLIKTRGQQVTLRCSPKSGHDTVSWYQQALGQGPQFIFQYYEEEERQRGNFPDRFSGHQFPNYSSELNVNALLLGDSALYLCASSPGAGNQPQHFGDGTRLSIL.

This sequence joins TRBV20-1 and TRBJ2-4, with TRBD2 matching 8 bases. The germline CDR1 and CDR2 sequences are DFQATT and SNEGSKA (reference sequence). V shed 0 bases and J 1 base; nucleotides not matched to a gene: 2. The CDR3 contains 15 residues. The CDR3 loop reads CSAREGGGAKNIQYF. CDR3 nucleotides: TGCAGTGCTAGAGAGGGCGGGGGGGCCAAAAACATTCAGTACTTC.

This clonotype has a count of ten or more. J is TRBJ2-3 and V is TRBV6-5; TRBD1 aligns across 8 bases. CDR3 length: 15 amino acids. Germline trimming cut 0 bases from V and 5 bases from J; bases unmatched to any gene: 4. CDR1 is MNHEY, CDR2 SVGAGI, per germline. CDR3 protein: CASSYSRQGKDTQYF. The CDR3 DNA sequence: TGTGCCAGCAGTTACTCGAGACAGGGGAAAGATACGCAGTATTTT.

This clonotype is termed medium-sized. This chain uses TRBV27 with TRBJ2-5; 11 nucleotides line up with TRBD2. CDR3 size: 16 residues. V lost 0 bases, J lost 5 bases, and 5 bases stayed unmatched. CDR1 MNHEY and CDR2 SMNVEV come from the germline V gene (reference sequence). Written as DNA, the CDR3 is TGTGCCAGCAGTTTATCTATAGCGGGGGGGCAGGAGACCCAGTACTTC. Translated: CASSLSIAGGQETQYF.

This clonotype was observed at least ten times. The chain carries TRBV7-2 and TRBJ2-7, with D perhaps matching TRBD2 (5 bases). CDR1 and CDR2 (germline): SGHTA, FQGNSA. CDR3 length equals 14 residues. V gave up 5 bases and J gave up 2 bases, with 13 bases separating them. The chain's CDR3 is CASSPATMTYEQYF. DNA of the CDR3: TGTGCCAGCAGCCCTGCGACTATGACCTACGAGCAGTACTTC.

This clonotype was detected ten times or more. The chain uses TRBV2 and TRBJ2-7; D may match TRBD1 or TRBD2 (5 bases each). The CDR3 has 12 amino acids. CDR1 and CDR2 (germline): SNHLY, FYNNEI. The V gene lost 8 bases and the J gene lost 0 bases, with 8 bases spanning the gap. The CDR3 DNA is TGTGCCAGCGGGACCCTCTCCTACGAGCAGTACTTC. It codes for CASGTLSYEQYF.

This clonotype appeared many times. V is TRBV9 and J is TRBJ2-7; D might be TRBD1 (5 bases). Germline loops: CDR1 SGDLS, CDR2 YYNGEE. The CDR3 runs 15 residues. V was trimmed by 0 bases and J by 2 bases, leaving 12 bases between them. CDR3 nucleotides: TGTGCCAGCAGCGTAGGCGTCAGGGCAACCTACGAGCAGTACTTC. It specifies CASSVGVRATYEQYF.